The next 30 T cell receptor beta chains were all read from a single sample in a study of shared clonotypes between healthy human individuals. Only in-frame clones appear in the TCRdb table, and some are missing; sequencing was by immunoSEQ multiplex PCR. Of approximately 500,000 clones listed, about 79% are singletons. The sequenced sample consisted of PBMCs. The receptors stem from a woman aged 40 to 50 in good health. Some clones in this sample may be carry-over from other donors' samples.

CDR3 DNA sequence: TGTGCCAGCACCCGCGGGAGATTCTATGAGCAGTTCTTC. The encoded protein is CASTRGRFYEQFF. The rearrangement joins TRBV6-5 to TRBJ2-1, with 7 nucleotides matching TRBD2. This CDR3 comprises 13 residues. V dropped 7 bases and J dropped 8; count of bases not matched to a gene: 8. Looked up from germline, CDR1 is MNHEY and CDR2 is SVGAGI.

The chain links TRBV9 to TRBJ1-2; TRBD1 aligns across 9 bases. CDR3 length: 14 amino acids. The germline gives CDR1 SGDLS, CDR2 YYNGEE. V dropped 5 bases and J dropped 5; count of bases not matched to a gene: 7. Here the CDR3 reads CASRGTGNSYGYTF. The DNA for the CDR3 is TGTGCCAGCAGGGGGACAGGGAATTCATATGGCTACACCTTC.

This clone was detected only a few times. The rearrangement uses TRBV29-1 and TRBJ1-5; no clear D. Germline V gene data show CDR1 as SQVTM and CDR2 as ANQGSEA. Trimming took off 4 bases at V and 5 bases at J, with 9 bases between the two ends. The CDR3 contains 12 residues. In DNA, the CDR3 is TGCAGCGTTGGTGAACTGGATCAGCCCCAGCATTTT. This translates into CSVGELDQPQHF.

CDR3 sequence reads: CASSSHANRNEQYF. CDR3 coding DNA: TGTGCCAGCAGTTCCCATGCGAACCGGAACGAGCAGTACTTC. The chain links TRBV28 to TRBJ2-7; D is uncertain. The V gene lost 4 bases and the J gene lost 5 bases, with 15 bases spanning the gap. The CDR3 is 14 residues long. Per the germline V gene, CDR1 is MDHEN and CDR2 is SYDVKM.

The rearrangement links TRBV4-2 to TRBJ1-1, with D possibly being TRBD1 (6 bases). Trimming removed 4 bases at V and 4 bases at J, with 13 bases between. Germline CDR1 LGHNA, CDR2 YNFKEQ. The CDR3 consists of 14 residues. The CDR3 DNA follows: TGTGCCAGCAGCCCGGGACAAAGGGGCACTGAAGCTTTCTTT. Protein sequence: CASSPGQRGTEAFF.

The chain uses TRBV6-1 and TRBJ1-1; TRBD1 might be the D (5 bases). The length of the CDR3 is 13 residues. Trimming took off 7 bases at V and 1 base at J, with 10 bases between the two ends. CDR1 MNHNS and CDR2 SASEGT come from the germline V gene. Here the CDR3 reads CASNTGRNTEAFF. CDR3 DNA: TGTGCCAGCAACACGGGACGGAACACTGAAGCTTTCTTT.

The chain couples TRBV11-2 to TRBJ2-5; possible D gene TRBD2, 6 bases. Germline CDR1 is SGHAT and CDR2 is FQNNGV. Trimming stripped 1 base from V and 1 base from J, with 7 bases between. This CDR3 contains 14 residues. The CDR3 here is CASSLGLGQETQYF. CDR3 in DNA: TGTGCCAGCAGCTTAGGACTAGGCCAAGAGACCCAGTACTTC.

This chain joins TRBV25-1 and TRBJ1-2, with D possibly matching TRBD1 (5 bases). The CDR3 is made up of 13 amino acids. Looked up from germline, CDR1 is MGHDK and CDR2 is SYGVNS. With 8 bases removed from V and 5 bases from J, the gap between germline ends came to 15 bases. CDR3 nucleotide sequence: TGTGCCAGCCAGGGCGAGGGGATTTATGGCTACACCTTC. Translation gives CASQGEGIYGYTF.

The chain couples TRBV5-1 to TRBJ2-7; D possibly corresponds to TRBD1 (6 bases). The germline V and J ends were trimmed by 0 bases and 2 bases, with 9 bases remaining between them. Germline V gene sequence: CDR1 SGHRS, CDR2 YFSETQ. The CDR3 runs to 14 residues. The CDR3 here is CASSLATGPYEQYF. As DNA, the CDR3 is TGCGCCAGCAGCTTGGCAACAGGGCCCTACGAGCAGTACTTC.

This clone came up a few times. The V call is TRBV10-2, the J call TRBJ1-1; unclear D gene. Germline CDR1 reads WSHSY; CDR2 reads SAAADI. The CDR3 extends over 13 amino acids. Trimming removed 8 bases from V and 5 bases from J, with 15 bases in between. The CDR3 bases are TGCGCCAGCGGCCGGGCAGACGGGACTGAAGCTTTCTTT. Its translation: CASGRADGTEAFF.

This rearrangement joins TRBV25-1 to TRBJ2-7; 10 bases agree with TRBD1. The J segment lost 1 base and the V segment lost 3 bases, leaving 3 bases of the junction unmatched. Germline V CDR1 and CDR2: MGHDK, SYGVNS. This CDR3 has 15 amino acids. The CDR3 coding sequence is TGTGCCAGCAGTGAGTTGGGACAGGGGTCCTACGAGCAGTACTTC. This codes for CASSELGQGSYEQYF.

This CDR3 reads CAISDVGPSGADTQYF. The DNA for the CDR3 is TGTGCCATCAGCGATGTGGGTCCCTCAGGCGCAGATACGCAGTATTTT. The chain links TRBV10-3 to TRBJ2-3; D gene uncertain. This CDR3 has 16 amino acids. Between the trimmed V and J ends, which lost 6 bases and 4 bases, there was a span of 20 bases. Germline CDR1 and CDR2: ENHRY and SYGVKD.

The rearrangement joins TRBV11-2 to TRBJ2-7, with 11 bases matching TRBD1. In germline, CDR1 is SGHAT, CDR2 FQNNGV. The CDR3 runs 17 residues. The trim removed 5 bases at V and 3 bases at J, leaving 12 bases unmatched. CDR3 region: CASSPLAGQGAYYEQYF. In nucleotides, the CDR3 is TGTGCCAGCAGCCCCCTTGCCGGACAGGGGGCCTACTACGAGCAGTACTTC.

The V call is TRBV5-1, the J call TRBJ2-6; the D is unclear. CDR3 length equals 16 residues. With 4 bases removed from V and 1 base from J, the gap between germline ends came to 12 bases. Germline V gene data show CDR1 as SGHRS and CDR2 as YFSETQ. CDR3 protein: CASSPAEDSGANVLTF. The CDR3 bases are TGCGCCAGCAGCCCGGCGGAAGATTCTGGGGCCAACGTCCTGACTTTC.

This chain links TRBV30 with TRBJ1-2; 7 nucleotides match TRBD1. The junction had 7 bases not matched to a gene; V was cut back by 2 bases and J by 4 bases. The CDR3 has 14 amino acids. Germline V gene data show CDR1 as GTSNPN and CDR2 as SVGIG (reference sequence). CDR3 nucleotides: TGTGCCTGGAGTAATTCCGGGACAGCCTATGGCTACACCTTC. It is translated as CAWSNSGTAYGYTF. The full variable domain, with the rest looked up from reference TRBV30 and TRBJ1-2, is SQTIHQWPATLVQPVGSPLSLECTVEGTSNPNLYWYRQAAGRGLQLLFYSVGIGQISSEVPQNLSASRPQDRQFILSSKKLLLSDSGFYLCAWSNSGTAYGYTFGSGTRLTVV.

The chain recombines TRBV10-3 with TRBJ1-1, with D possibly matching TRBD1 (6 bases). Germline V gene sequence: CDR1 ENHRY, CDR2 SYGVKD. The CDR3 sequence is 17 residues long. Deletions cut 0 bases from V and 1 base from J, with 15 bases between. The CDR3 loop is CAISESPKGGSNTEAFF. The CDR3 region has the DNA TGTGCCATCAGTGAGTCACCCAAGGGGGGATCGAACACTGAAGCTTTCTTT.

DNA of the CDR3: TGTGCCAGCAACCTTCGGGGCGCGGGGAACACTGAAGCTTTCTTT. It encodes CASNLRGAGNTEAFF. This chain uses TRBV28 with TRBJ1-1; D is perhaps TRBD1 (5 bases). Germline CDR1 MDHEN, CDR2 SYDVKM. V was trimmed by 7 bases and J by 1 base, leaving 16 bases between them. The CDR3 has 15 amino acids. Supplemented by reference TRBV28 and TRBJ1-1, the full variable domain reads DVKVTQSSRYLVKRTGEKVFLECVQDMDHENMFWYRQDPGLGLRLIYFSYDVKMKEKGDIPEGYSVSREKKERFSLILESASTNQTSMYLCASNLRGAGNTEAFFGQGTRLTVV.

This clone appeared many times. The rearrangement joins TRBV7-2 to TRBJ1-1, with D possibly TRBD1 on 5 matching bases. V lost 4 bases to trimming and J lost 5 bases, with 17 bases between them. CDR3 length equals 15 residues. Germline CDR1 is SGHTA and CDR2 is FQGNSA. In DNA form, the CDR3 reads TGTGCCAGCAGCTCGACCGGGACCGGGAGGACTGAAGCTTTCTTT. Translating gives CASSSTGTGRTEAFF.

The chain employs TRBV19 and TRBJ2-7, with 9 bases aligning to TRBD1. V lost 7 bases and J lost 3; bases outside the gene matches: 7. Germline CDR1 is LNHDA and CDR2 is SQIVND (reference sequence). The CDR3 length is 14 residues. CDR3 nucleotide sequence: TGTGCCAGTACCCTGGGACAGGGTGGCTACGAGCAGTACTTC. It encodes CASTLGQGGYEQYF.

The gene calls are TRBV19 and TRBJ1-1; 9 bases agree with TRBD1. The length of the CDR3 is 14 residues. Trimming at V came to 2 bases and at J to 7 bases, leaving 5 bases not matched to a gene. Germline V gene sequence: CDR1 LNHDA, CDR2 SQIVND (reference sequence). CDR3 amino acids: CASSINTGGYEAFF. CDR3 DNA: TGTGCCAGTAGTATAAATACAGGGGGCTATGAAGCTTTCTTT.

This clone is a singleton in its sample. The chain employs TRBV27 and TRBJ1-1, with a tentative D call TRBD1 (5 bases). CDR1 is MNHEY and CDR2 is SMNVEV in the germline V gene (reference sequence). V lost 6 bases and J lost 0, with 8 bases in between. This CDR3 contains 13 residues. The chain's CDR3 is CASRGVLNTEAFF. The CDR3 coding sequence is TGTGCCAGCAGAGGGGTTTTGAACACTGAAGCTTTCTTT.

The chain joins TRBV18 to TRBJ2-1; 11 bases are shared with TRBD2. CDR3 length equals 17 residues. The ends lost 3 bases at V and 7 bases at J; junction bases unmatched: 11. From germline, CDR1 is KGHSH and CDR2 LQKENI. CDR3 sequence (DNA): TGTGCCAGCTCACCGGACATGTTTAGCGGGAGGGGGAATGAGCAGTTCTTC. The encoded protein is CASSPDMFSGRGNEQFF.

CDR3 bases: TGCAGCGTTGAGGCAGGGGACGGGGCCAACGTCCTGACTTTC. Encoded protein: CSVEAGDGANVLTF. This chain uses TRBV29-1 with TRBJ2-6; a possible D gene is TRBD1 (6 bases). Germline V CDR1 and CDR2: SQVTM, ANQGSEA. The CDR3 sequence is 14 residues long. V lost 3 bases and J 4 bases, leaving 10 bases between the germline ends.

The CDR3 DNA sequence: TGTGCCAGCAGCTTGAGGCAGGGGGCTGGAGGCTACACCTTC. It translates to CASSLRQGAGGYTF. This sequence joins TRBV5-4 and TRBJ1-2; TRBD1 aligns across 8 bases. The V segment lost 1 base and the J segment 8 bases; nucleotides outside the gene matches: 7. The V gene's germline CDR1 is SGHNT and CDR2 YYREEE (reference sequence). The CDR3 is 14 amino acids.

The chain carries TRBV27 and TRBJ2-4, with TRBD2 identical over 9 bases. J was trimmed by 3 bases and V by 3 bases; bases with no gene match: 6. The CDR3 loop spans 16 amino acids. Germline-derived CDR1 and CDR2 are MNHEY and SMNVEV (reference sequence). CDR3: CASSLAGGPGKNIQYF. DNA of the CDR3: TGTGCCAGCAGTTTGGCGGGAGGGCCTGGCAAAAACATTCAGTACTTC.

V gene TRBV30 combines with J gene TRBJ2-1; D is uncertain. Trimming shortened V by 4 bases and J by 8 bases, and 15 bases separated the two germline ends. Per the germline V gene, CDR1 is GTSNPN and CDR2 is SVGIG (reference sequence). The CDR3 is 13 amino acids. In DNA form, the CDR3 reads TGTGCCTGGACTCGAAAAGCGAGCGATGAGCAGTTCTTC. Translating gives CAWTRKASDEQFF.

As concerns this clone: This clone may be a read error of a much larger clone one base away. The sample holds other DNA sequences that translate to the same CDR3. The chain recombines TRBV5-1 with TRBJ1-2; the match to TRBD1 covers 9 bases. This CDR3 has 15 amino acids. Per the germline V gene, CDR1 is SGHRS and CDR2 is YFSETQ. V gave up 0 bases and J gave up 2 bases; unmatched junction bases: 2. CDR3 sequence: CASSLGDRANYGYTF. The CDR3 DNA sequence: TGCGCCAGCAGCTTGGGGGACAGGGCGAACTATGGCTACACCTTC.

This clone was seen a handful of times. The CDR3 spells CASTLLGGTEAFF. In DNA, the CDR3 is TGTGCCAGCACCCTGCTGGGAGGCACTGAAGCTTTCTTT. This chain connects TRBV27 to TRBJ1-1, with no clear D. The CDR3 has 13 amino acids. Trimming left V 7 bases short and J 4 bases short, with 13 bases between. Germline V gene lookup returns CDR1 MNHEY and CDR2 SMNVEV (reference sequence).

This clone is categorized as medium-sized. The sample contains more than one DNA sequence encoding this CDR3. The chain joins TRBV5-6 to TRBJ1-2, with 10 bases matching TRBD1. Germline assignment: CDR1 SGHDT and CDR2 YYEEEE. Unmatched junction bases numbered 10, after V lost 4 bases and J lost 4 bases. The CDR3 spans 16 residues. The CDR3: CASSLWGTGDSYGYTF. In nucleotides, the CDR3 is TGTGCCAGCAGCCTATGGGGGACAGGGGATTCCTATGGCTACACCTTC.

V usage is TRBV7-6 and J usage is TRBJ1-1; D uncertain. CDR3 size: 14 residues. The germline gives CDR1 SGHVS, CDR2 FNYEAQ. V lost 0 bases, J lost 5 bases, and 10 bases lay in between. CDR3 sequence: CASSLAGLGTEAFF. DNA for the CDR3: TGTGCCAGCAGCTTAGCAGGTCTTGGGACTGAAGCTTTCTTT.